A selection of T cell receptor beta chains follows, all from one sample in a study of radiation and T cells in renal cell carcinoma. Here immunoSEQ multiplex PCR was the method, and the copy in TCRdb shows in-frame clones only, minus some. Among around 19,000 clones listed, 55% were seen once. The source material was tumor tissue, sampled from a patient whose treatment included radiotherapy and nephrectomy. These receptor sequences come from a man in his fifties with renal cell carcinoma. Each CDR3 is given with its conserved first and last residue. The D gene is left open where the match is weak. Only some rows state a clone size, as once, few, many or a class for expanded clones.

CDR3 DNA: TGTGCCAGCAGCCAAGACCGGCCCAACTATGGCTACACCTTC
CDR3 protein: CASSQDRPNYGYTF
V gene: TRBV16
J gene: TRBJ1-2
D gene: .
clone size: .

CDR3 DNA: TGTGCCAGCAGCGTGGCGACGACACATTCACCCCTCCACTTT
CDR3 protein: CASSVATTHSPLHF
V gene: TRBV9
J gene: TRBJ1-6
D gene: .
clone size: .

CDR3 DNA: TGCGCCAGCAGCCAATTGTACAGGGCCGACTATGGCTACACCTTC
CDR3 protein: CASSQLYRADYGYTF
V gene: TRBV4-1
J gene: TRBJ1-2
D gene: .
clone size: few

CDR3 DNA: TGTGCCAGCAGCTTAAGTCCAGTGGGGGCGCAGTATTTT
CDR3 protein: CASSLSPVGAQYF
V gene: TRBV7-3
J gene: TRBJ2-3
D gene: .
clone size: .

CDR3 DNA: TGTGCCAGTAGCGCGACAGGGGGTTTCGCCGGGGAGCTGTTTTTT
CDR3 protein: CASSATGGFAGELFF
V gene: TRBV19
J gene: TRBJ2-2
D gene: TRBD1
clone size: .

CDR3 DNA: TGTGCCAGCATCGGACAGGGGAGGACTGAAGCTTTCTTT
CDR3 protein: CASIGQGRTEAFF
V gene: TRBV27
J gene: TRBJ1-1
D gene: TRBD1
clone size: many

CDR3 DNA: TGTGCCAGCACCCTTTCCCCAGATACGCAGTATTTT
CDR3 protein: CASTLSPDTQYF
V gene: TRBV28
J gene: TRBJ2-3
D gene: .
clone size: .

CDR3 DNA: TGTGCCAGCAGCCGCAGACTAGCGGGGACCGGGGAGCTGTTTTTT
CDR3 protein: CASSRRLAGTGELFF
V gene: TRBV7-2
J gene: TRBJ2-2
D gene: TRBD2
clone size: few

CDR3 DNA: TGTGCCAGTAGTCCGGGACTAGCGGGAATCTCCTACAATGAGCAGTTCTTC
CDR3 protein: CASSPGLAGISYNEQFF
V gene: TRBV19
J gene: TRBJ2-1
D gene: TRBD2
clone size: .

CDR3 DNA: TGTGCCAGCAGCCCCCCATCGGGGGGGGCCACTGAAGCTTTCTTT
CDR3 protein: CASSPPSGGATEAFF
V gene: TRBV7-2
J gene: TRBJ1-1
D gene: .
clone size: .

CDR3 DNA: TGCGCCAGCAGACTAAACAGCTACACTGAAGCTTTCTTT
CDR3 protein: CASRLNSYTEAFF
V gene: TRBV5-1
J gene: TRBJ1-1
D gene: .
clone size: .

CDR3 DNA: TGTGCCAGCAGTGACGGAGGAGGGGGGAGGGCCGGAGATACGCAGTATTTT
CDR3 protein: CASSDGGGGRAGDTQYF
V gene: TRBV6-1
J gene: TRBJ2-3
D gene: .
clone size: .

CDR3 DNA: TGTGCCTGGAGTTTCGGGAGCACAGATACGCAGTATTTT
CDR3 protein: CAWSFGSTDTQYF
V gene: TRBV30
J gene: TRBJ2-3
D gene: .
clone size: .

CDR3 DNA: TGTGCCAGCAGCTTGTTGCAGCAAGAGACCCAGTACTTC
CDR3 protein: CASSLLQQETQYF
V gene: TRBV5-4
J gene: TRBJ2-5
D gene: .
clone size: .

CDR3 DNA: TGTGCCAGCAGCTTCACCGGGACTAGCCTGTCCGGGGAGCTGTTTTTT
CDR3 protein: CASSFTGTSLSGELFF
V gene: TRBV28
J gene: TRBJ2-2
D gene: TRBD2
clone size: .

CDR3 DNA: TGCGCCAGCAGCTCCACACGACAGGGTCTCGAGCAGTACTTC
CDR3 protein: CASSSTRQGLEQYF
V gene: TRBV4-3
J gene: TRBJ2-7
D gene: TRBD1
clone size: once

CDR3 DNA: TGTGCCAGAAGCTTGGAAGATACGCAGTATTTT
CDR3 protein: CARSLEDTQYF
V gene: TRBV5-3
J gene: TRBJ2-3
D gene: .
clone size: few

CDR3 DNA: TGTGCCTGGAGTTTTGGCGGGGGAAAAGAGACCCAGTACTTC
CDR3 protein: CAWSFGGGKETQYF
V gene: TRBV30
J gene: TRBJ2-5
D gene: TRBD2
clone size: .

CDR3 DNA: TGCGCCAGCAGCTTGGCCATCAGCGGTGGCACAGATACGCAGTATTTT
CDR3 protein: CASSLAISGGTDTQYF
V gene: TRBV5-1
J gene: TRBJ2-3
D gene: .
clone size: medium-sized

CDR3 DNA: TGTGCCAGCAGGGGACAGGGATTTTCAACTAATGAAAAACTGTTTTTT
CDR3 protein: CASRGQGFSTNEKLFF
V gene: TRBV27
J gene: TRBJ1-4
D gene: TRBD1
clone size: few

CDR3 DNA: TGTGCCAGCAGTTTAGACAGCGCCGCCCTGAACACTGAAGCTTTCTTT
CDR3 protein: CASSLDSAALNTEAFF
V gene: TRBV27
J gene: TRBJ1-1
D gene: .
clone size: .

CDR3 DNA: TGTGCCAGCAGGGACAGGGTCGTTACTAATGAAAAACTGTTTTTT
CDR3 protein: CASRDRVVTNEKLFF
V gene: TRBV2
J gene: TRBJ1-4
D gene: TRBD1
clone size: .

CDR3 DNA: TGTGCCAGCAGTTACGGGGGGCCAAGCTCCTACGAGCAGTACTTC
CDR3 protein: CASSYGGPSSYEQYF
V gene: TRBV28
J gene: TRBJ2-7
D gene: .
clone size: .

CDR3 DNA: TGTGCCAGCCAGGACAGGGGTATTGACAATCAGCCCCAGCATTTT
CDR3 protein: CASQDRGIDNQPQHF
V gene: TRBV19
J gene: TRBJ1-5
D gene: TRBD1
clone size: .

CDR3 DNA: TGTGCCAGCTCCCTCATGGACGGTCAAGAGACCCAGTACTTC
CDR3 protein: CASSLMDGQETQYF
V gene: TRBV18
J gene: TRBJ2-5
D gene: .
clone size: .

CDR3 DNA: TGTGCCAGCATTCTGCGGGGGACAGGTGAAAAACTGTTTTTT
CDR3 protein: CASILRGTGEKLFF
V gene: TRBV6-1
J gene: TRBJ1-4
D gene: TRBD1
clone size: .

CDR3 DNA: TGCGCCAGCAGCTTGGACAGCCTTGGAAACACCATATATTTT
CDR3 protein: CASSLDSLGNTIYF
V gene: TRBV5-1
J gene: TRBJ1-3
D gene: .
clone size: .

CDR3 DNA: TGTGCCAGCAGCGTAGCAGGCGCGAACACCGGGGAGCTGTTTTTT
CDR3 protein: CASSVAGANTGELFF
V gene: TRBV9
J gene: TRBJ2-2
D gene: .
clone size: .

CDR3 DNA: TGCGCCAGCAGTGAGTCATCGGACAGTAACACTGAAGCTTTCTTT
CDR3 protein: CASSESSDSNTEAFF
V gene: TRBV10-1
J gene: TRBJ1-1
D gene: .
clone size: .

CDR3 DNA: TGTGCCATCAGTTACAGGGACGAGCAGTACTTC
CDR3 protein: CAISYRDEQYF
V gene: TRBV10-3
J gene: TRBJ2-7
D gene: .
clone size: .

CDR3 DNA: TGTGCCAGCAGGGGCAGGGGAAAACCTTCAACGCAGTATTTT
CDR3 protein: CASRGRGKPSTQYF
V gene: TRBV7-8
J gene: TRBJ2-3
D gene: .
clone size: few

CDR3 DNA: TGTGCCAGCCTTCGGGGACTATACTTGTACGAGCAGTACTTC
CDR3 protein: CASLRGLYLYEQYF
V gene: TRBV2
J gene: TRBJ2-7
D gene: TRBD2
clone size: .

CDR3 DNA: TGTGCCAGCAGCGTAGGGGAAAATCAGCCCCAGCATTTT
CDR3 protein: CASSVGENQPQHF
V gene: TRBV9
J gene: TRBJ1-5
D gene: .
clone size: few

CDR3 DNA: TGTGCCAGCAGCTTATGGGCGGGACCCTACGAGCAGTACTTC
CDR3 protein: CASSLWAGPYEQYF
V gene: TRBV7-2
J gene: TRBJ2-7
D gene: .
clone size: .

CDR3 DNA: TGTGCCACCAGGGACAGGGGGCAGTACGAGCAGTACTTC
CDR3 protein: CATRDRGQYEQYF
V gene: TRBV15
J gene: TRBJ2-7
D gene: TRBD1
clone size: .

CDR3 DNA: TGTGCCAGCAGCCCGAGGGACGGAGGGAGCTATGGCTACACCTTC
CDR3 protein: CASSPRDGGSYGYTF
V gene: TRBV5-4
J gene: TRBJ1-2
D gene: .
clone size: few

CDR3 DNA: TGTGCCAGCAGCCCCAGTAGGGCAACCGGGGAGCTGTTTTTT
CDR3 protein: CASSPSRATGELFF
V gene: TRBV27
J gene: TRBJ2-2
D gene: .
clone size: .

CDR3 DNA: TGTGCCAGCAGCTTGTGGCGTTCTGCGGTAGCCTACGAGCAGTACTTC
CDR3 protein: CASSLWRSAVAYEQYF
V gene: TRBV5-4
J gene: TRBJ2-7
D gene: .
clone size: .

CDR3 DNA: TGTGCCAGCAGCCCCAGGACAGCCTCCTACGAGCAGTACTTC
CDR3 protein: CASSPRTASYEQYF
V gene: TRBV13
J gene: TRBJ2-7
D gene: .
clone size: .

CDR3 DNA: TGTGCCTGGAGTGTAGAAGGGACTCAGCCCCAGCATTTT
CDR3 protein: CAWSVEGTQPQHF
V gene: TRBV30
J gene: TRBJ1-5
D gene: .
clone size: .

CDR3 DNA: TGTGCCAGCAGTTTCAAGACAGGGGTGAGGTACAATGAGCAGTTCTTC
CDR3 protein: CASSFKTGVRYNEQFF
V gene: TRBV6-5
J gene: TRBJ2-1
D gene: TRBD1
clone size: .

CDR3 DNA: TGTGCCAGCAGGAGGGGGGGAGGGGAATCAGGGCCCCAGCATTTT
CDR3 protein: CASRRGGGESGPQHF
V gene: TRBV6-5
J gene: TRBJ1-5
D gene: .
clone size: few

CDR3 DNA: TGCGCCAGCAGCTTGTGGGTCGGGGGCGACACTGAAGCTTTCTTT
CDR3 protein: CASSLWVGGDTEAFF
V gene: TRBV5-1
J gene: TRBJ1-1
D gene: .
clone size: .

CDR3 DNA: TGTGCCAGCCGCCGGCTGGGGGACTCCTACGAGCAGTACTTC
CDR3 protein: CASRRLGDSYEQYF
V gene: TRBV27
J gene: TRBJ2-7
D gene: .
clone size: few

CDR3 DNA: TGTGCCAGCAGCCGAGGACAGAATAGCAATCAGCCCCAGCATTTT
CDR3 protein: CASSRGQNSNQPQHF
V gene: TRBV7-9
J gene: TRBJ1-5
D gene: .
clone size: few

CDR3 DNA: TGTGCCAGCTCACACGGACAGGGGGTGGATCAGCCCCAGCATTTT
CDR3 protein: CASSHGQGVDQPQHF
V gene: TRBV18
J gene: TRBJ1-5
D gene: TRBD1
clone size: .

CDR3 DNA: TGTGCCAGCAGCTTGGGGTTTTCTGAGGGAAACACCATATATTTT
CDR3 protein: CASSLGFSEGNTIYF
V gene: TRBV5-5
J gene: TRBJ1-3
D gene: .
clone size: .

CDR3 DNA: TGTGCCAGCAGCCTAACGGGTCGGGGGGCGAAGTACTTC
CDR3 protein: CASSLTGRGAKYF
V gene: TRBV28
J gene: TRBJ2-7
D gene: .
clone size: .

CDR3 DNA: TGTGCCAGCAGTGCCTTTCGGGCGGGAGCCTACAATGAGCAGTTCTTC
CDR3 protein: CASSAFRAGAYNEQFF
V gene: TRBV27
J gene: TRBJ2-1
D gene: TRBD2
clone size: once

CDR3 DNA: TGCGCCAGCAGCCAGTCCTATGGGACAGGGGACACTGAAGCTTTCTTT
CDR3 protein: CASSQSYGTGDTEAFF
V gene: TRBV4-1
J gene: TRBJ1-1
D gene: TRBD1
clone size: .

CDR3 DNA: TGTGCCAGCAGGGCCGTTCAGGGGGCAGGAGTCGGCGGCTACACCTTC
CDR3 protein: CASRAVQGAGVGGYTF
V gene: TRBV2
J gene: TRBJ1-2
D gene: TRBD1
clone size: .

CDR3 DNA: TGTGCCAGCAGCGGACTAGCGGGACTTTCTGGGGCCAACGTCCTGACTTTC
CDR3 protein: CASSGLAGLSGANVLTF
V gene: TRBV9
J gene: TRBJ2-6
D gene: TRBD2
clone size: .

CDR3 DNA: TGTGCCAGCTCAGGGGCCGACTCCAGCACAGATACGCAGTATTTT
CDR3 protein: CASSGADSSTDTQYF
V gene: TRBV18
J gene: TRBJ2-3
D gene: .
clone size: few

CDR3 DNA: TGTGCCAGCAGTGAAGCAGGACTAGCGGGTCCCAATGAGCAGTTCTTC
CDR3 protein: CASSEAGLAGPNEQFF
V gene: TRBV6-1
J gene: TRBJ2-1
D gene: TRBD2
clone size: .

CDR3 DNA: TGCGCCAGCAGCCAAGGGGAGGTCACAGATACGCAGTATTTT
CDR3 protein: CASSQGEVTDTQYF
V gene: TRBV5-1
J gene: TRBJ2-3
D gene: .
clone size: .

CDR3 DNA: TGTGCCAGCAGCGTAGCCGGGACAGCCTACGAGCAGTACTTC
CDR3 protein: CASSVAGTAYEQYF
V gene: TRBV9
J gene: TRBJ2-7
D gene: TRBD1
clone size: once

CDR3 DNA: TGTGCCAGCAGCGTAGCTAAGTCTAACTATGGCTACACCTTC
CDR3 protein: CASSVAKSNYGYTF
V gene: TRBV9
J gene: TRBJ1-2
D gene: .
clone size: few

CDR3 DNA: TGTGCCAGCTCACCAGGGGCAGGGAAGAACACTGAAGCTTTCTTT
CDR3 protein: CASSPGAGKNTEAFF
V gene: TRBV18
J gene: TRBJ1-1
D gene: .
clone size: .

CDR3 DNA: TGTGCCAGCAGTCTTTATCGGGGCTACGAGCAGTACTTC
CDR3 protein: CASSLYRGYEQYF
V gene: TRBV7-8
J gene: TRBJ2-7
D gene: .
clone size: .

CDR3 DNA: TGCAGCGTTAATGGACGGATAGAGCAAGAGACCCAGTACTTC
CDR3 protein: CSVNGRIEQETQYF
V gene: TRBV29-1
J gene: TRBJ2-5
D gene: .
clone size: .